The rows below give T cell receptor beta chains drawn from one sample of a study of CDR3 diversity in severe acne. Each CDR3 protein gets one entry after TCRdb re-called the PCR reads with MiXCR. This sample has about 98,000 distinct CDR3 sequences, with roughly 51% found just once. The sample consisted of blood. Receptor source: a male donor with acne. Each CDR3 is given with its conserved first and last residue. The D gene is left open where the match is weak. Clone sizes are given selectively: once, few, many, or a class where the clone is expanded.

D gene | J gene | V gene | clone size | CDR3 protein | CDR3 DNA
. | TRBJ1-5 | TRBV20-1 | many | CSARTGNQPQHF | TGCAGTGCCCGGACGGGGAATCAGCCCCAGCATTTT
TRBD2 | TRBJ2-5 | TRBV7-9 | once | CASSHGTSVETQYF | TGTGCCAGCAGCCACGGGACTAGCGTCGAGACCCAGTACTTC
. | TRBJ2-2 | TRBV29-1 | many | CSVVNDGGELFF | TGCAGCGTTGTAAATGACGGCGGGGAGCTGTTTTTT
. | TRBJ2-5 | TRBV2 | . | CASSGGGQKETQYF | TGTGCCAGCAGTGGGGGGGGGCAGAAAGAGACCCAGTACTTC
TRBD1 | TRBJ1-2 | TRBV28 | . | CASSLLGRGYGYTF | TGTGCCAGCAGTTTATTGGGCAGGGGGTATGGCTACACCTTC
. | TRBJ2-1 | TRBV5-1 | . | CASSLEQEVF | TGCGCCAGCAGCTTGGAGCAGGAGGTCTTC
TRBD2 | TRBJ2-3 | TRBV7-9 | many | CASSLRGEAGSAGGGTDTQYF | TGTGCCAGCAGCTTACGGGGGGAGGCAGGGTCGGCGGGTGGGGGCACAGATACGCAGTATTTT
TRBD2 | TRBJ2-5 | TRBV5-1 | . | CASSSPGLGGGETQYF | TGCGCCAGCAGCTCACCGGGACTAGGTGGGGGGGAGACCCAGTACTTC
. | TRBJ2-7 | TRBV28 | . | CGTSGSRGIPFEQYF | TGTGGCACTAGTGGGAGTCGCGGGATCCCCTTCGAGCAGTACTTT
. | TRBJ2-3 | TRBV7-9 | . | CASSPPAVTGRTDTQYF | TGTGCCAGCTCACCACCGGCGGTAACGGGAAGGACAGATACGCAGTATTTT
. | TRBJ2-4 | TRBV5-1 | . | CASREGNIQYF | TGCGCCAGCAGGGAGGGAAACATTCAGTACTTC
. | TRBJ2-7 | TRBV11-3 | many | CASSLRTGTEQYF | TGTGCCAGCAGCTTAAGAACAGGGACCGAGCAGTACTTC
TRBD1 | TRBJ2-1 | TRBV7-9 | many | CASSTRDRVNEQFF | TGTGCCAGCAGCACACGGGACAGGGTCAATGAGCAGTTCTTC
. | TRBJ2-6 | TRBV29-1 | many | CSVEERDHRSGANVLTF | TGCAGCGTTGAAGAGAGGGACCATCGCTCTGGGGCCAACGTCCTGACTTTC
. | TRBJ1-6 | TRBV7-3 | . | CASSAAYASPLHF | TGTGCCAGCAGCGCGGCGTACGCTTCACCCCTCCACTTT
TRBD2 | TRBJ2-5 | TRBV20-1 | once | CSARAEGTSGREETQYF | TGCAGTGCTAGAGCAGAAGGGACTAGCGGGAGGGAAGAGACCCAGTACTTC
TRBD2 | TRBJ2-7 | TRBV20-1 | many | CSTLAGSDHEQYF | TGCAGTACTCTAGCGGGGTCCGACCACGAGCAGTACTTC
TRBD1 | TRBJ2-7 | TRBV10-3 | . | CAINPGTERYEQYF | TGTGCCATCAACCCCGGGACAGAGCGCTACGAGCAGTACTTC
. | TRBJ2-3 | TRBV29-1 | . | CSVEDRVALTDTQYF | TGCAGCGTTGAAGACAGGGTTGCACTCACAGATACGCAGTATTTT
. | TRBJ2-3 | TRBV7-9 | . | CASSTREHTDTQYF | TGTGCCAGCAGCACTCGGGAGCACACAGATACGCAGTATTTT
TRBD1 | TRBJ1-2 | TRBV12-5 | many | CASGLGQGTVTF | TGTGCTAGTGGGCTGGGACAGGGGACCGTCACCTTC
TRBD1 | TRBJ1-2 | TRBV4-3 | few | CASSHSEGQGDGYTF | TGCGCCAGCAGCCATTCGGAGGGACAGGGGGATGGCTACACCTTC
TRBD1 | TRBJ2-7 | TRBV4-3 | . | CASSQDLDRGYEQYF | TGCGCCAGCAGCCAAGATTTAGACAGGGGCTACGAGCAGTACTTC
TRBD2 | TRBJ2-5 | TRBV12-3/TRBV12-4 | many | CASSLGSSGRVETQYF | TGTGCCAGCAGTTTGGGATCTAGCGGGAGGGTGGAGACCCAGTACTTC
. | TRBJ1-2 | TRBV7-9 | once | CASSLRQEGYTF | TGTGCCAGCAGCTTACGACAGGAAGGCTACACCTTC
. | TRBJ1-5 | TRBV25-1 | . | CASHSASNQPQHF | TGTGCCAGTCACTCAGCCAGCAATCAGCCCCAGCATTTT
. | TRBJ2-7 | TRBV20-1 | . | CSARVRDTPWNEQYF | TGCAGTGCTAGGGTCCGGGACACGCCTTGGAACGAGCAGTACTTC
. | TRBJ1-5 | TRBV7-2 | . | CASSPHRGTDDSNQPQHF | TGTGCCAGCAGCCCGCATCGGGGCACAGACGATAGCAATCAGCCCCAGCATTTT
. | TRBJ1-5 | TRBV10-2 | . | CASMSPVSNQPQHF | TGCGCCAGCATGAGTCCGGTGAGCAATCAGCCCCAGCATTTT